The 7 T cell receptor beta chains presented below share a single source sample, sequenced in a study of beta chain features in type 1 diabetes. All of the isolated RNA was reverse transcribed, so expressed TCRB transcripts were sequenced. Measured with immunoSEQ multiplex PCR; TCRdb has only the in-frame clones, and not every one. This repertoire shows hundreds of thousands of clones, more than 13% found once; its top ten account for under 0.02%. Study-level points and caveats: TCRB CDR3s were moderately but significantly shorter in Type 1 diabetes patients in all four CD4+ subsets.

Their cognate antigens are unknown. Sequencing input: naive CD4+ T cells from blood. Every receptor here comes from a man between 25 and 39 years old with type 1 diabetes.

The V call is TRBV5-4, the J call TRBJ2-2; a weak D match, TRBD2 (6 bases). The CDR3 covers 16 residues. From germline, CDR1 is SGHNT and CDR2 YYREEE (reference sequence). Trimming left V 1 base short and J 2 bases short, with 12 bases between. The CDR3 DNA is TGTGCCAGCAGCTTGAGCCTAGCGCTTAACACCGGGGAGCTGTTTTTT. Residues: CASSLSLALNTGELFF.

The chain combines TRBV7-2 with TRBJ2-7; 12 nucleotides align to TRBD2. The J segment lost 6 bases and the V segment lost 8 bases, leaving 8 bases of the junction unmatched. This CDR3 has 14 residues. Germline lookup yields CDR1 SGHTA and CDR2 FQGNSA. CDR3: CASGWTSGTPEQYF. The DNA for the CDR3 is TGTGCCAGCGGGTGGACTAGCGGGACCCCCGAGCAGTACTTC.

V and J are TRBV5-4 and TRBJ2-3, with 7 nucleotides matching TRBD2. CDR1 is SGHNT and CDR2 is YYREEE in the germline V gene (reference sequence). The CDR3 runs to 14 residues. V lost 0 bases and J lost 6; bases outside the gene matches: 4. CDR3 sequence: CASSLGTRTDTQYF. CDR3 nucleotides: TGTGCCAGCAGCTTGGGGACTAGGACTGATACGCAGTATTTT.

The chain's CDR3 is CASRQGLYEKLFF. In DNA form, the CDR3 reads TGTGCCAGCCGACAGGGACTTTATGAAAAACTGTTTTTT. The chain has TRBV6-5 and TRBJ1-4; 7 positions agree with TRBD1. The CDR3 contains 13 residues. J gave up 6 bases and V 8 bases, and 6 bases lay outside the gene matches. The germline gives CDR1 MNHEY, CDR2 SVGAGI.

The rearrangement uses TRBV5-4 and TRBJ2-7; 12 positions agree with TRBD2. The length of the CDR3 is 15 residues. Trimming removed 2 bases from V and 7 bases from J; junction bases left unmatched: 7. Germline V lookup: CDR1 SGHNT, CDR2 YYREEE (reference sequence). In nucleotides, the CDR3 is TGTGCCAGCAGCTTACTAGCGGGAGGATTAGGGGAGCAGTACTTC. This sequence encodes CASSLLAGGLGEQYF.

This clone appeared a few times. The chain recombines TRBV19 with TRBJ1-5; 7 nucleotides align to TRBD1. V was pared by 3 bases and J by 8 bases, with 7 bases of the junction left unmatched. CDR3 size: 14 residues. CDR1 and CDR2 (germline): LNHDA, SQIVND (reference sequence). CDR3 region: CASSMRQGVEPQHF. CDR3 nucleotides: TGTGCCAGTAGTATGCGACAGGGTGTGGAGCCCCAGCATTTT.

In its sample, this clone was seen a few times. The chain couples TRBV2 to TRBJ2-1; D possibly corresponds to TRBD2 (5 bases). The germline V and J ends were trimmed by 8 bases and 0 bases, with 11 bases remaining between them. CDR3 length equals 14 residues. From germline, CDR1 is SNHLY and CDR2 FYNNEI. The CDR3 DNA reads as TGTGCCAGCGAGTGGACTTTCTCCTACAATGAGCAGTTCTTC. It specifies CASEWTFSYNEQFF. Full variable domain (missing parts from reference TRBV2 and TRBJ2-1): EPEVTQTPSHQVTQMGQEVILRCVPISNHLYFYWYRQILGQKVEFLVSFYNNEISEKSEIFDDQFSVERPDGSNFTLKIRSTKLEDSAMYFCASEWTFSYNEQFFGPGTRLTVL.